This T cell receptor beta chain was recovered during a study of monozygotic twins with inflammatory bowel disease. General observations from the study: T cell subtypes that differed could not be told apart. Patient-specific immunosuppressive treatments may have made repertoires more variable.

Concerning this clonotype itself: Antigen: not known.

TCRdb re-called the 5' RACE reads; one entry per CDR3 protein, DNA not given. The sample holds about 300,000 distinct CDR3 sequences. For every donor, one blood sample of 2 to 2.5 ml was drawn. Sequenced material: blood. The clonotype originates from a human donor with ulcerative colitis or Crohn's disease, or a healthy co-twin of an affected twin (not recorded which).

The CDR3 sequence: CASSGAGGHGLDTQYF. The chain recombines TRBV7-2 with TRBJ2-3; TCRdb proposes TRBD1, but this gene call is untestable without DNA. The CDR3 has 16 amino acids. Germline V gene sequence: CDR1 SGHTA, CDR2 FQGNSA.